The clone carrying this T cell receptor beta chain was seen only a few times. Its matching antigen is unknown. 60 Vbeta and 13 Jbeta primers were used in PCR. Some clones are missing from TCRdb's copy, which holds only in-frame ones; the method was immunoSEQ multiplex PCR. The sample lists approximately 130,000 clones, 65% to 85% seen once, with just under 3% in the top ten. These data are taken from a study of cytomegalovirus exposure and HLA in healthy donors. Study-wide context: Unique TCRs numbering some 80 million, obtained from HLA-typed donors, made up an early data release.

V lost 1 base and J lost 5; bases outside the gene matches: 7. This CDR3 has 18 residues. The V gene's germline CDR1 is SGHTA and CDR2 FQGNSA. Study observations and caveats: A later analysis linked a missense DCLRE1C variant to TCR beta V- and J-gene trimming.

J is TRBJ2-1 and V is TRBV7-2, with 14 bases aligning to TRBD2. Input material: PBMCs. The TCR comes from a woman in her thirties or forties in good health and CMV-seropositive. This CDR3 reads CASSLVGTSGRVNNEQFF. DNA for the CDR3: TGTGCCAGCAGCTTAGTCGGGACTAGCGGGAGAGTAAACAATGAGCAGTTCTTC. Based on the CDR3 plus reference TRBV7-2 and TRBJ2-1, the full variable domain is GAGVSQSPSNKVTEKGKDVELRCDPISGHTALYWYRQSLGQGLEFLIYFQGNSAPDKSGLPSDRFSAERTGGSVSTLTIQRTQQEDSAVYLCASSLVGTSGRVNNEQFFGPGTRLTVL.